This paragraph covers one TCR beta chain sequence. This clone has only one observation. Which antigen it targets is not known. No quality values exist for individual bases; no much larger clone is one base distant. V drops 3 bases and J drops 1 base, leaving 9 bases in between. Counted from cysteine to phenylalanine, this CDR3 has 14 amino acids. Left in the record is the CDR3 DNA by itself, 42 bases read in frame from the first base. From a lookup of the germline V gene (reference sequence), CDR1 and CDR2 are LNHDA and SQIVND. In Seattle, one collaborating source enrolled patients while the infection was active and tracked those patients longitudinally over the course of disease. The collaborating institutions used their own protocols to collect whole blood in K2EDTA tubes. Collaborator samples were shipped for TCRbeta analysis as frozen whole blood, isolated PBMCs, or DNA extracted from either sample type.

The record originates from a study of blood T cell repertoires in COVID-19 (dated by TCRdb to 2018 to 2020). Notes on the research overall: The collaborator samples originated in the United States, Italy and Spain and spanned the acute and convalescent phases of COVID-19. The material from the prospective study consisted of cDNA or gDNA derived from T cells, B-cell-depleted T cells, or PBMCs. Deeply sampled blood TCRbeta repertoires from subjects exposed to, actively infected with, or recovered from COVID-19 were included in the dataset. The repertoires were released in a freely available public database intended as a resource for research on the immune response to SARS-CoV-2. Samples came from the ongoing ImmuneRACE study (first 160 participants) plus 1,254 subjects from 6 global collaborators. The sample metadata nearly always contained a de-identified subject ID, COVID-19 status, age in years and sex. Where available, HLA class I and class II types were taken from metadata supplied by the sample provider and were not determined by assay-based typing. The research as a whole found: The amount of clinical and demographic metadata varied by source and participant and was provided uncurated.

The immunoSEQ Assay, a bias-controlled multiplex PCR, was used to amplify TCRbeta CDR3 regions from genomic DNA. The authors' pipeline ran thus. The number of nucleated cells in each sample was estimated from the amplification of reference gene primers within the assay. Sequence reads were collapsed and filtered to measure the absolute abundance of every unique TCRbeta CDR3 rearrangement. For each sample, productive Simpson clonality was calculated as the square root of Simpson's diversity index across productive rearrangements. The table comes from immuneACCESS by way of TCRdb, which keeps in-frame sequences with V and J called. Part of the clones is missing from these tables; in studies checked, under half for an unresolved V gene and the rest for unknown reasons. That table gives V, J and clone size, and the DNA gave D and trimming. The sample table shows about 410,000 clones, and approximately 91% are seen once. Of the sample, roughly 1.4% falls within the top ten clones.

The sequence derives from a woman aged 40 to 49 with COVID-19, enrolled during active disease. Sequencing was performed on peripheral blood. The receptor chain draws on TRBV19 and TRBJ1-1, with the D gene too uncertain to name. The CDR3 in this case is CASSITGGNTEAFF. The DNA sequence is TGTGCCAGTAGTATTACCGGCGGGAACACTGAAGCTTTCTTT.